The T cell receptor (beta chain) under discussion was sequenced for a study of beta chain features in type 1 diabetes. The length of the CDR3 is 14 residues. Unmatched junction bases numbered 5, after V lost 3 bases and J lost 4 bases. CDR1 KGHSH and CDR2 LQKENI come from the germline V gene. Every bit of the isolated RNA underwent reverse transcription, so sequencing read expressed TCRB transcripts. Method: immunoSEQ multiplex PCR; TCRdb's copy keeps in-frame clones and lacks some. The sample holds some 60,000 clones, approximately 59% seen once. Staining for CD45RO/CCR7/CD25/CD127/CD95/CD27 allowed sorting of CD4+ naive, central memory, regulatory and stem cell-like memory cells.

Sequencing was done on a sample of Tregs from blood. This TCR came from a woman under 30 in good health. This sequence joins TRBV18 and TRBJ1-1, with 7 bases fitting TRBD1. The CDR3 reads CASSPNPGGTEAFF. DNA of the CDR3: TGTGCCAGCTCACCTAACCCAGGGGGCACTGAAGCTTTCTTT.